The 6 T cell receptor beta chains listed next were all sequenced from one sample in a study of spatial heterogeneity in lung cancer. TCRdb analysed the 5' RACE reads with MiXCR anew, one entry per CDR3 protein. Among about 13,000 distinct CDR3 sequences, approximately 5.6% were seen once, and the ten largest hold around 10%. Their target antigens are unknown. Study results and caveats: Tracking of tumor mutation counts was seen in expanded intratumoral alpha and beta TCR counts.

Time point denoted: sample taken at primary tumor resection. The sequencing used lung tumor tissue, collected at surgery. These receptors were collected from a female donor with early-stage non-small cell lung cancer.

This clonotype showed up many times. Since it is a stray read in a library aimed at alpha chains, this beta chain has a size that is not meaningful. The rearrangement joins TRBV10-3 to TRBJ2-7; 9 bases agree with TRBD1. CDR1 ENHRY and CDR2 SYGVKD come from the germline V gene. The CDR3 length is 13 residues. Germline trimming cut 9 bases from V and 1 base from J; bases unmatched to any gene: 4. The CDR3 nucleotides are TGTGCCATTTCGGACAGGGGTTCCTACGAGCAGTACTTC. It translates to CAISDRGSYEQYF.

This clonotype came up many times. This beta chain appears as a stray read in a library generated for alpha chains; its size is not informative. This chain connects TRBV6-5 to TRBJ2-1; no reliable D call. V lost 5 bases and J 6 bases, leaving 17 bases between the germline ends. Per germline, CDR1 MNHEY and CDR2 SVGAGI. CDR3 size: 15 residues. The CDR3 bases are TGTGCCAGCAGTAGGGTCACAGCGTGGGGCAATGAGCAGTTCTTC. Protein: CASSRVTAWGNEQFF.

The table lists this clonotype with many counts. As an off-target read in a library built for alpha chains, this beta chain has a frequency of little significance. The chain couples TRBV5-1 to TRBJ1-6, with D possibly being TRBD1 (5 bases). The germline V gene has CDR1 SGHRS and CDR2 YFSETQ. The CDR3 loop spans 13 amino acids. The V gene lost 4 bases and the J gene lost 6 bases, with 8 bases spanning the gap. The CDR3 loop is CASSLDSNSPLHF. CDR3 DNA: TGCGCCAGCAGCCTCGACAGTAATTCACCCCTCCACTTT.

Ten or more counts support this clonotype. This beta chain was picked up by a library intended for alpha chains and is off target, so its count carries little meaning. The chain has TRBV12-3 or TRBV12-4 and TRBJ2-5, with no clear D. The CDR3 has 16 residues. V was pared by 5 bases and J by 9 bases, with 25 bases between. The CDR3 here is CASSNPRPGLKRPQYF. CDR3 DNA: TGTGCCAGCAGTAACCCGCGCCCGGGTCTTAAGAGACCCCAGTACTTC.

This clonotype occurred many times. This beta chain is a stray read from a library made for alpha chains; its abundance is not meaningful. The CDR3 bases are TGTGCCAGCAGTCGTCATGCTTACGAGCAGTACTTC. Amino acids: CASSRHAYEQYF. This rearrangement joins TRBV12-3 or TRBV12-4 to TRBJ2-7; D not resolved. The CDR3 spans 12 residues. V lost 5 bases, J lost 4 bases, and 9 bases lay in between.

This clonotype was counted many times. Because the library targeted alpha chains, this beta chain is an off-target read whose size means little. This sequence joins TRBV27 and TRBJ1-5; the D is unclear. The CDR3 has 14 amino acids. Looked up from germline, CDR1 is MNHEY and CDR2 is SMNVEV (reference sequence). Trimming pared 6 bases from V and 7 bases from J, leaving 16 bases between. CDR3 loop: CASRELSGGQPQHF. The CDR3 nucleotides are TGTGCCAGCAGGGAATTGTCAGGAGGACAGCCCCAGCATTTT.